This TCR beta chain originates from a study of blood T cell repertoires in COVID-19. Across the study: Sources were T cells, B-cell-depleted T cells, or PBMCs; the material itself was cDNA or gDNA.

Data came from immunoSEQ multiplex PCR; TCRdb stores just in-frame clones and leaves some out. Of 70,000 to 90,000 clones detected, nearly 90% appear once; the ten largest clones hold approximately 30%. The sequencing input was peripheral blood. This receptor was identified in a man aged 50-60 years with acute or convalescent COVID-19.

The CDR3 loop is CASSLLAGGAYEQYF. CDR3 DNA: TGTGCCAGCAGCTTACTAGCGGGGGGTGCCTACGAGCAGTACTTC. The V call is TRBV7-3, the J call TRBJ2-7, with TRBD2 matching over 11 bases. CDR3 length: 15 amino acids. With 2 bases clipped from V and 2 bases from J, the junction kept 2 bases outside the gene matches. Germline CDR1 reads SGHTA; CDR2 reads FQGTGA.